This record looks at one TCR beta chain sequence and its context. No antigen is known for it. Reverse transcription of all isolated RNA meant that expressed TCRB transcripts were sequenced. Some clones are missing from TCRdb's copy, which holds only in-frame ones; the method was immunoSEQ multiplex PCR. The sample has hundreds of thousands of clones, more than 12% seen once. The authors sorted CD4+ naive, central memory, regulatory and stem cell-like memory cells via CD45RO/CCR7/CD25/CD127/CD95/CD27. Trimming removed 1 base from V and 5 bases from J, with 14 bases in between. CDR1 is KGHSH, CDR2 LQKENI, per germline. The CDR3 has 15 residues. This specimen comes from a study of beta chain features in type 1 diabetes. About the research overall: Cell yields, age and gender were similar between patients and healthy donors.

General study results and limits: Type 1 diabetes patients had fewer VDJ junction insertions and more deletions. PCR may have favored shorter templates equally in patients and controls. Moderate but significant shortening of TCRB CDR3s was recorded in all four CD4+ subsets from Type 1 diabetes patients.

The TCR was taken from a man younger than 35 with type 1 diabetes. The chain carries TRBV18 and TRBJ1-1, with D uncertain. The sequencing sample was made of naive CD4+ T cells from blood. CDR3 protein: CASSPQEGVRTEAFF. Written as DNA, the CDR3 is TGTGCCAGCTCACCACAGGAGGGTGTTAGAACTGAAGCTTTCTTT.